Each of the 25 T cell receptor beta chains below was sequenced from the same sample in a study of T cell repertoires in cytomegalovirus infection. One entry per CDR3 protein results from TCRdb running MiXCR on the reads. The repertoire holds 150,000 to 200,000 distinct CDR3 sequences, with 28% as singletons. The sample taken for sequencing was PBMCs. The source of these receptors is a human donor in good health (CMV status not recorded). Some clones in this sample may be carry-over from other donors' samples.

This chain joins TRBV7-6 and TRBJ2-7, with 8 bases aligning to TRBD1. Germline V gene data show CDR1 as SGHVS and CDR2 as FNYEAQ. Trimming took 5 bases from V and 9 from J; bases not matched to a gene: 12. The CDR3 is made up of 14 amino acids. CDR3 region: CASSRIGQGLPQYF. CDR3 bases: TGTGCCAGCAGCCGAATAGGACAGGGACTCCCGCAGTACTTC.

The chain links TRBV7-8 to TRBJ1-3; D gene unclear. Germline lookup yields CDR1 SGHVS and CDR2 FQNEAQ. V lost 3 bases, J lost 4 bases, and 13 bases lay in between. This CDR3 spans 15 amino acids. CDR3 loop: CASSFNPLGGNTIYF. The CDR3 DNA is TGTGCCAGCAGCTTTAATCCTCTGGGGGGAAACACCATATATTTT.

This clonotype was recorded a few times. The V and J genes are TRBV7-8 and TRBJ2-7; the D call may be TRBD1 or TRBD2 (6 bases each). From germline, CDR1 is SGHVS and CDR2 FQNEAQ. The CDR3 contains 13 residues. Trimming took 8 bases from V and 1 from J, leaving 12 bases between them. The CDR3 here is CASGGTHSYEQYF. The CDR3 DNA reads TGTGCCAGCGGAGGGACACATTCCTACGAGCAGTACTTC.

This clonotype has just a few counts. The chain links TRBV19 to TRBJ2-1; 14 bases map to TRBD2. CDR3 length: 16 amino acids. Germline CDR1 LNHDA, CDR2 SQIVND (reference sequence). The trim removed 2 bases at V and 4 bases at J, leaving 1 base unmatched. In DNA, the CDR3 is TGTGCCAGTAGTATAAGGACTAGCGGGGGGTACAATGAGCAGTTCTTC. It yields the protein CASSIRTSGGYNEQFF. The full variable domain, with the rest looked up from reference TRBV19 and TRBJ2-1, is DGGITQSPKYLFRKEGQNVTLSCEQNLNHDAMYWYRQDPGQGLRLIYYSQIVNDFQKGDIAEGYSVSREKKESFPLTVTSAQKNPTAFYLCASSIRTSGGYNEQFFGPGTRLTVL.

CDR3 protein: CSVGPGTLRDEQYF. CDR3 nucleotide sequence: TGCAGCGTTGGGCCCGGGACCCTTCGGGACGAGCAGTACTTC. V and J are TRBV29-1 and TRBJ2-7; D could derive from TRBD1 or TRBD2 (5 bases each). The CDR3 runs to 14 residues. V dropped 4 bases and J dropped 5 bases, with 18 bases sitting between them. Germline CDR1 reads SQVTM; CDR2 reads ANQGSEA.

As regards this clonotype: A read error may explain this, as a much larger clone is one base away. The V and J genes are TRBV7-2 and TRBJ1-2; D not certain. This CDR3 spans 16 amino acids. With 8 bases removed from V and 10 bases from J, the gap between germline ends came to 29 bases. The germline V gene encodes CDR1 SGHTA and CDR2 FQGNSA. The CDR3 DNA reads TGTGCCAGCGCGGCCTTGAAAGGGTATCGATCTGGTGACTACACCTTC. Translating gives CASAALKGYRSGDYTF.

This clonotype was detected ten times or more. A read error may account for a junction end that differs from germline. V and J are TRBV5-1 and TRBJ1-1; no firm D call. CDR1 SGHRS and CDR2 YFSETQ come from the germline V gene. The CDR3 covers 13 residues. The CDR3 coding sequence is TGTGCCAGCAGCCTCAGGTGGGGCACTGAAGCTTTCTTT. Translating gives CASSLRWGTEAFF.

This clonotype was picked up a small number of times. J is TRBJ1-2 and V is TRBV2; 8 bases are a match to TRBD1. The CDR3 is made up of 16 amino acids. The germline gives CDR1 SNHLY, CDR2 FYNNEI. The V segment lost 5 bases and the J segment 0 bases; nucleotides outside the gene matches: 8. CDR3 DNA sequence: TGTGCCAGCAGTCTAACAGGACAGGGAGCTAACTATGGCTACACCTTC. Its protein product is CASSLTGQGANYGYTF.

This clonotype was seen once. The chain combines TRBV15 with TRBJ2-7, with D tentatively TRBD2 (6 bases). Looked up from germline, CDR1 is LNHNV and CDR2 is YYDKDF (reference sequence). This CDR3 has 15 amino acids. Trimming pared 5 bases from V and 2 bases from J, leaving 16 bases between. The CDR3 DNA reads TGTGCCACCAGCCCTGGAGGGCAGGGTGCCTACGAGCAGTACTTC. It translates to CATSPGGQGAYEQYF.

The J gene is TRBJ2-1, the V gene TRBV12-3 or TRBV12-4, with a possible D match to TRBD1 (5 bases). Trimming cost V 2 bases and J 10 bases, with 6 bases left between them. This CDR3 comprises 11 residues. The CDR3 protein is CASSLTGEQFF. DNA for the CDR3: TGTGCCAGCAGTTTAACAGGAGAGCAGTTCTTC.

This clonotype was picked up a small number of times. This CDR3 is CASSLVRTGVGHEQYF. In DNA form, the CDR3 reads TGTGCCAGCAGTTTAGTGAGGACAGGGGTGGGCCACGAGCAGTACTTC. This sequence joins TRBV12-3 or TRBV12-4 and TRBJ2-7; 9 positions match TRBD1. The CDR3 runs to 16 residues. The junction had 9 bases not matched to a gene; V was cut back by 1 base and J by 5 bases.

The chain combines TRBV12-3 or TRBV12-4 with TRBJ2-6; 8 nucleotides match TRBD1. The CDR3 length is 20 residues. V gave up 4 bases and J gave up 2 bases; unmatched junction bases: 16. The DNA for the CDR3 is TGTGCCAGCAGTTCTCGTTTCGGCAGGGGGCTGGTGGCTGGGGCCAACGTCCTGACTTTC. Translating gives CASSSRFGRGLVAGANVLTF.

The chain combines TRBV5-4 with TRBJ1-5, with TRBD1 identical over 7 bases. Germline V CDR1 and CDR2: SGHNT, YYREEE (reference sequence). The CDR3 has 13 amino acids. V gave up 4 bases and J gave up 7 bases; unmatched junction bases: 5. The CDR3 here is CASSTDRDQPQHF. The CDR3 region has the DNA TGTGCCAGCAGCACCGACAGGGACCAGCCCCAGCATTTT.

This chain joins TRBV7-8 and TRBJ2-7, with D tentatively TRBD1 or TRBD2 (6 bases each). Trimming pared 4 bases from V and 2 bases from J, leaving 9 bases between. Per the germline V gene, CDR1 is SGHVS and CDR2 is FQNEAQ. The CDR3 runs 13 residues. CDR3 nucleotide sequence: TGTGCCAGCAGCTCGGGGGACACCTACGAGCAGTACTTC. It is translated as CASSSGDTYEQYF.

A few counts support this clonotype. This chain links TRBV7-2 with TRBJ2-1; 10 nucleotides align to TRBD1. CDR1 is SGHTA and CDR2 is FQGNSA in the germline V gene. With V trimmed by 2 bases and J by 3 bases, 4 bases remained unmatched. The CDR3 loop spans 16 amino acids. The CDR3 region has the DNA TGTGCCAGCAGCTTATTCGGGACAGGGGTCTACAATGAGCAGTTCTTC. Its translation is CASSLFGTGVYNEQFF.

The chain links TRBV12-3 or TRBV12-4 to TRBJ1-5; the match to TRBD1 covers 7 bases. V was pared by 0 bases and J by 4 bases, with 3 bases of the junction left unmatched. The length of the CDR3 is 15 residues. This chain's CDR3 is CASSLAGQSNQPQHF. The CDR3 nucleotides read TGTGCCAGCAGTTTAGCGGGACAGAGTAATCAGCCCCAGCATTTT.

The V gene is TRBV2, the J gene TRBJ1-2; TRBD1 is a possible D gene (6 bases). CDR3 length: 13 residues. V lost 10 bases, J lost 9 bases, and 21 bases lay in between. Germline CDR1 SNHLY, CDR2 FYNNEI. CDR3 sequence (DNA): TGTGCCACCACTCAAGGGGGGCTCTCAAGCTACACCTTC. Its protein is CATTQGGLSSYTF.

This clonotype was counted at least ten times. This chain links TRBV7-3 with TRBJ2-7; 10 bases are a match to TRBD2. Germline V gene data show CDR1 as SGHTA and CDR2 as FQGTGA. The junction had 6 bases not matched to a gene; V was cut back by 5 bases and J by 2 bases. There are 15 residues in the CDR3. The CDR3 loop reads CASSVSGGTPYEQYF. CDR3 coding DNA: TGTGCCAGCAGCGTTAGCGGGGGGACCCCCTACGAGCAGTACTTC. The full variable domain, its missing parts supplied by reference TRBV7-3 and TRBJ2-7, is GAGVSQTPSNKVTEKGKYVELRCDPISGHTALYWYRQSLGQGPEFLIYFQGTGAADDSGLPNDRFFAVRPEGSVSTLKIQRTERGDSAVYLCASSVSGGTPYEQYFGPGTRLTVT.

This clonotype occurred a few times. This rearrangement joins TRBV7-4 to TRBJ2-7; 7 positions agree with TRBD1. This CDR3 is built from 13 residues. Germline loops: CDR1 SGHVT, CDR2 SQSDAQ. V lost 3 bases to trimming and J lost 7 bases; unmatched junction nucleotides: 6. This CDR3 reads CASSFDRDEEQYF. Here the CDR3 DNA reads TGTGCCAGCAGCTTTGACAGGGATGAAGAGCAGTACTTC.

This clonotype appeared a few times. The chain couples TRBV12-3 or TRBV12-4 to TRBJ2-7; D not resolved. The CDR3 consists of 11 residues. Between the trimmed V and J ends, which lost 5 bases and 5 bases, there was a span of 7 bases. CDR3 amino acids: CASSQRDEQYF. In DNA form, the CDR3 reads TGTGCCAGCAGTCAAAGGGACGAGCAGTACTTC.

This clonotype was observed a few times. The rearrangement links TRBV28 to TRBJ1-1; no clear D gene. Germline CDR1 and CDR2: MDHEN and SYDVKM. The CDR3 runs to 15 residues. Trimming removed 8 bases from V and 6 bases from J, with 22 bases in between. The CDR3 nucleotides are TGTGCCAGCCGAGCTCGGGCCTCCAGGATCCCTGAAGCTTTCTTT. It specifies CASRARASRIPEAFF.

The rearrangement joins TRBV30 to TRBJ2-5; D uncertain. Germline CDR1 is GTSNPN and CDR2 is SVGIG (reference sequence). The CDR3 is made up of 10 amino acids. V was cut by 6 bases and J by 6 bases, with 8 bases left in between. CDR3 in amino acids: CACGTQTQYF. The CDR3 nucleotides read TGTGCCTGCGGCACACAGACCCAGTACTTC.

CDR3 sequence (DNA): TGTGCCAGCGCCCTGGGGGGCCTCACAGATACGCAGTATTTT. Amino acid sequence: CASALGGLTDTQYF. The chain links TRBV12-3 or TRBV12-4 to TRBJ2-3, with D possibly called TRBD1 or TRBD2 (6 bases each). CDR3 length: 14 residues. V was pared by 8 bases and J by 2 bases, with 14 bases between.

This clonotype was detected many times. The gene calls are TRBV7-2 and TRBJ1-1, with D perhaps matching TRBD1 (6 bases). The V gene's germline CDR1 is SGHTA and CDR2 FQGNSA. The V end lost 0 bases, the J end lost 5 bases, and 10 bases lay between the germline ends. The CDR3 runs 14 residues. In DNA form, the CDR3 reads TGTGCCAGCAGCTTAGCCGGGGGCTTTACTGAAGCTTTCTTT. Its translation is CASSLAGGFTEAFF.

This clonotype appeared a few times. The V gene is TRBV2, the J gene TRBJ1-2, with TRBD1 matching over 7 bases. Germline values: CDR1 SNHLY, CDR2 FYNNEI. The CDR3 is 15 amino acids. The trim removed 7 bases at V and 6 bases at J, leaving 14 bases unmatched. The CDR3 loop is CASNAWAGGEDGYTF. Written as DNA, the CDR3 is TGTGCCAGCAATGCCTGGGCAGGGGGTGAGGATGGCTACACCTTC.